The rows below give T cell receptor beta chains drawn from one sample of a study of early T cells in non-severe SARS-CoV-2 infection. TCRdb ran MiXCR on the 5' RACE reads and lists one entry per CDR3 protein. The sample yields 55,000 to 80,000 distinct CDR3 sequences, roughly 10% seen once. Sequencing was performed on whole blood. These receptors all stem from an adult who was a healthcare worker with PCR-confirmed SARS-CoV-2 infection or an uninfected control (not recorded which). The CDR3 runs from the conserved cysteine through the conserved F or W. The D gene is left open where the match is weak. Expanded clones are given a class, and other clones once, few, many or no size at all.

>TRBV5-6|TRBD2|many|TRBJ2-2
CASSLYGLAVGGPGELFF
TGTGCCAGCAGCTTGTATGGACTAGCGGTCGGGGGCCCCGGGGAGCTGTTTTTT
>TRBV7-6|-|many|TRBJ1-1
CASSLEVNTEAFF
TGTGCCAGCAGCTTAGAGGTGAACACTGAAGCTTTCTTT
>TRBV10-3|-|many|TRBJ2-5
CAISEKGFRQETQYF
TGTGCCATCAGTGAGAAGGGGTTTCGGCAAGAGACCCAGTACTTC
>TRBV4-1|TRBD2|many|TRBJ2-1
CASSQLDLGLAGENEQFF
TGCGCCAGCAGCCAATTGGATCTTGGCCTAGCGGGAGAAAATGAGCAGTTCTTC
>TRBV12-3/TRBV12-4|-|many|TRBJ1-6
CASSFGYSPLHF
TGTGCCAGCAGTTTTGGTTATTCACCCCTCCACTTT
>TRBV27|TRBD2|few|TRBJ2-1
CASGLAGDYNEQFF
TGTGCCAGTGGACTAGCGGGGGACTACAATGAGCAGTTCTTC
>TRBV6-1|TRBD1|many|TRBJ1-1
CASSEGDRSEAFF
TGTGCCAGCAGTGAAGGGGACAGGTCTGAAGCTTTCTTT
>TRBV11-3|-|few|TRBJ2-2
CASRRQPNTGELFF
TGTGCCAGCAGGCGACAGCCGAACACCGGGGAGCTGTTTTTT
>TRBV10-2|-|-|TRBJ1-1
CASSVRANTEAFF
TGCGCCAGCAGTGTAAGAGCAAACACTGAAGCTTTCTTT
>TRBV6-5|TRBD2|many|TRBJ2-7
CASSYSGTSAGGYEQYF
TGTGCCAGCAGTTACTCCGGGACTAGCGCTGGGGGCTACGAGCAGTACTTC
>TRBV29-1|-|many|TRBJ1-1
CSGRQERNTEAFF
TGCAGCGGTAGACAGGAGCGGAACACTGAAGCTTTCTTT
>TRBV5-1|-|-|TRBJ2-5
CASSLGTNQETQYF
TGCGCCAGCAGCTTGGGGACTAACCAAGAGACCCAGTACTTC
>TRBV7-9|-|many|TRBJ2-7
CASSASYEQYF
TGTGCCAGCAGCGCCTCCTACGAGCAGTACTTC
>TRBV29-1|-|many|TRBJ2-3
CSVANIADTQYF
TGCAGCGTTGCCAACATAGCAGATACGCAGTATTTT
>TRBV28|-|few|TRBJ2-5
CATCNRHPVQETQYF
TGTGCCACCTGCAACAGGCACCCCGTTCAAGAGACCCAGTACTTC
>TRBV5-1|-|-|TRBJ1-1
CASSLGPTTDTEAFF
TGCGCCAGCAGCTTGGGACCGACTACGGACACTGAAGCTTTCTTT
>TRBV28|TRBD2|-|TRBJ2-1
CASRRGGDFGEQFF
TGTGCCAGCAGGCGCGGGGGGGATTTCGGTGAGCAGTTCTTC
>TRBV27|-|many|TRBJ2-5
CASSPSFQETQYF
TGTGCCAGCAGTCCATCCTTCCAAGAGACCCAGTACTTC
>TRBV12-5|-|-|TRBJ1-1
CASGPPLNTEAFF
TGTGCTAGTGGTCCTCCCCTAAACACTGAAGCTTTCTTT
>TRBV3-1|-|-|TRBJ2-5
CASSQEIPEETQYF
TGTGCCAGCAGCCAAGAAATCCCCGAGGAGACCCAGTACTTC
>TRBV9|-|few|TRBJ1-1
CASRAQGNTEAFF
TGTGCCAGCAGGGCACAGGGGAACACTGAAGCTTTCTTT
>TRBV6-1|TRBD1|-|TRBJ1-1
CALLNRGMNTEAFF
TGTGCCCTGCTAAACAGGGGAATGAACACTGAAGCTTTCTTT
>TRBV13|-|-|TRBJ1-6
CASSHTRGRSYNSPLHF
TGTGCCAGCAGCCATACCCGAGGGCGCTCCTATAATTCACCCCTCCACTTT
>TRBV11-2|TRBD2|-|TRBJ2-7
CASSRPTLRLAGSYEQYF
TGTGCCAGCAGCCGTCCTACCCTTCGGCTAGCGGGCTCCTACGAGCAGTACTTC
>TRBV12-3/TRBV12-4|TRBD2|many|TRBJ2-5
CASSSGLGETQYF
TGTGCCAGCAGTTCGGGACTAGGAGAGACCCAGTACTTC
>TRBV12-3/TRBV12-4|-|-|TRBJ1-1
CASSFSLGGAFF
TGTGCCAGCAGTTTCTCTCTGGGGGGGGCTTTCTTT
>TRBV5-4|TRBD2|many|TRBJ2-1
CASSLSYGTSSYNEQFF
TGTGCCAGCAGCTTGTCGTATGGGACTAGCTCCTACAATGAGCAGTTCTTC
>TRBV27|TRBD1|many|TRBJ1-5
CASSSRQGSDQPQHF
TGTGCCAGCAGTTCCCGACAGGGATCTGATCAGCCCCAGCATTTT
>TRBV20-1|TRBD2|many|TRBJ2-3
CSALAGITDTQYF
TGCAGTGCCTTAGCGGGGATCACAGATACGCAGTATTTT
>TRBV6-6|-|many|TRBJ1-6
CASSFQQGSPLHF
TGTGCCAGCAGTTTCCAACAGGGTTCACCCCTCCACTTT
>TRBV5-4|TRBD1|few|TRBJ2-7
CASSRPGQVSYEQYF
TGTGCCAGCAGCCGTCCGGGACAGGTTTCCTACGAGCAGTACTTC
>TRBV12-3/TRBV12-4|TRBD2|many|TRBJ2-3
CASSSGEGTDTQYF
TGTGCCAGCAGTAGCGGGGAAGGGACAGATACGCAGTATTTT
>TRBV7-9|-|few|TRBJ1-6
CASSLEYSPLHF
TGTGCCAGCAGCTTAGAGTACTCACCCCTCCACTTT
>TRBV30|TRBD1|-|TRBJ1-1
CARTGGSGTEAFF
TGTGCCCGTACAGGGGGCTCGGGTACTGAAGCTTTCTTT
>TRBV18|-|many|TRBJ1-1
CASSPPDQRNTEAFF
TGTGCCAGCTCACCACCGGACCAGCGCAACACTGAAGCTTTCTTT
>TRBV11-1|TRBD1|-|TRBJ1-1
CASSNKTGVRTEAFF
TGTGCCAGCAGCAACAAGACAGGGGTGAGAACTGAAGCTTTCTTT
>TRBV6-5|-|many|TRBJ2-2
CASSTGGTGELFF
TGTGCCAGCAGTACTGGGGGCACCGGGGAGCTGTTTTTT
>TRBV3-1|TRBD2|few|TRBJ2-1
CASSPREGLSNEQFF
TGTGCCAGCAGCCCGCGGGAGGGCCTGAGCAATGAGCAGTTCTTC
>TRBV12-3/TRBV12-4|-|few|TRBJ2-2
CASSRARGGAGELFF
TGTGCCAGCAGTCGAGCGCGGGGCGGAGCCGGGGAGCTGTTTTTT
>TRBV20-1|TRBD2|once|TRBJ2-1
CSARALAGLNEQFF
TGCAGTGCCAGGGCACTAGCGGGGTTGAATGAGCAGTTCTTC
>TRBV29-1|-|few|TRBJ2-3
CSGGSTDTQYF
TGCAGCGGGGGGAGCACAGATACGCAGTATTTT
>TRBV7-9|-|many|TRBJ1-2
CASSLTRSRGNYGYTF
TGTGCCAGCAGCTTAACCCGCAGTCGGGGAAACTATGGCTACACCTTC
>TRBV9|TRBD1|many|TRBJ2-7
CASSVGDRVYYEQYF
TGTGCCAGCAGCGTTGGGGACAGGGTATACTACGAGCAGTACTTC
>TRBV10-3|-|-|TRBJ2-3
CAISAGLATDTQYF
TGTGCCATCAGTGCTGGGCTAGCGACAGATACGCAGTATTTT
>TRBV7-2|-|-|TRBJ1-1
CASSSDYSAEAFF
TGTGCCAGCAGCTCCGATTACTCGGCTGAAGCTTTCTTT
>TRBV19|-|many|TRBJ2-1
CASSIAYNEQFF
TGTGCCAGTAGTATAGCCTACAATGAGCAGTTCTTC
>TRBV28|-|few|TRBJ2-4
CASSSASLRANIQYF
TGTGCCAGCAGTTCCGCCTCATTACGGGCAAACATTCAGTACTTC
>TRBV6-6|TRBD1|-|TRBJ2-3
CASSRGQGVTDTQYF
TGTGCCAGCAGCCGGGGACAGGGCGTCACAGATACGCAGTATTTT
>TRBV6-2/TRBV6-3|-|many|TRBJ2-2
CASTMTGELFF
TGTGCCAGCACTATGACCGGGGAGCTGTTTTTT
>TRBV14|-|many|TRBJ1-4
CASSGPGLKLFF
TGTGCCAGCAGCGGGCCGGGACTAAAACTGTTTTTT